These T cell receptor beta chains were read from a single sample in a study of human T cells and chemical hapten exposure. MiXCR, run by TCRdb on the RACE reads, gives a single entry per CDR3 protein. Among roughly 120,000 distinct CDR3 sequences listed, approximately 15% were seen once. This material consisted of whole blood, taken in connection with sensitization to the hapten diphenylcyclopropenone (DPC). Source of these receptors: a man aged 18 to 29 with alopecia areata. Some clones in this sample may be carry-over from other donors' samples. CDR3s include the opening cysteine and the closing phenylalanine or tryptophan. D genes are given only for firm matches. The size of a clone is reported for some rows only, either as once, few or many, or as a class for expanded clones.

v_gene	abundance	j_gene	len	d_gene	CDR3aa	CDR3nt
TRBV28	few	TRBJ1-2	16	TRBD1	CASSLLGTGTNEGYTF	TGTGCCAGCAGTTTATTGGGGACAGGGACCAATGAAGGCTACACCTTC
TRBV19	once	TRBJ2-3	16	TRBD1	CASSTRTGVVTDTQYF	TGTGCCAGTAGTACCCGGACAGGGGTTGTGACAGATACGCAGTATTTT
TRBV6-2/TRBV6-3	NA	TRBJ1-2	18	NA	CASSFAGAQKEWNYGYTF	TGTGCCAGCAGTTTCGCGGGGGCCCAGAAAGAATGGAACTATGGCTACACCTTC
TRBV24-1	few	TRBJ2-1	16	NA	CATSGYGAGSYNEQFF	TGTGCCACCAGTGGGTACGGGGCCGGGTCCTACAATGAGCAGTTCTTC
TRBV20-1	few	TRBJ1-2	15	NA	CSASDGQRAIYGYTF	TGCAGTGCTAGTGATGGCCAGCGAGCCATCTATGGCTACACCTTC
TRBV18	many	TRBJ1-4	13	NA	CASSPGISEKLFF	TGTGCCAGCTCACCAGGGATTAGTGAAAAACTGTTTTTT
TRBV9	many	TRBJ1-6	18	NA	CASSVDLGGTGRFSPLHF	TGTGCCAGCAGCGTAGACCTAGGAGGAACAGGGAGGTTTTCACCCCTCCACTTT
TRBV12-3/TRBV12-4	NA	TRBJ1-1	13	NA	CASSLSRVTEAFF	TGTGCCAGCAGTTTAAGTCGGGTGACTGAAGCTTTCTTT
TRBV12-3/TRBV12-4	few	TRBJ1-5	14	NA	CASSKINSNQPQHF	TGTGCCAGCAGTAAGATCAATAGCAATCAGCCCCAGCATTTT
TRBV12-3/TRBV12-4	few	TRBJ2-7	14	TRBD1	CASSFRTGPREQYF	TGTGCCAGCAGTTTTCGGACAGGCCCTCGCGAGCAGTACTTC
TRBV14	many	TRBJ1-1	13	TRBD1	CASSLSLQGGVFF	TGTGCCAGCAGCCTTAGCCTCCAGGGGGGTGTTTTCTTT
TRBV5-6	few	TRBJ2-3	15	NA	CASSSPQGRTDTQYF	TGTGCCAGCAGCTCCCCCCAGGGGCGCACAGATACGCAGTATTTT
TRBV9	NA	TRBJ2-5	15	NA	CASSVGTSPQETQYF	TGTGCCAGCAGCGTAGGAACTAGCCCACAAGAGACCCAGTACTTC
TRBV27	NA	TRBJ2-6	15	NA	CASSLASAGANVLTF	TGTGCCAGCAGTTTAGCAAGCGCTGGGGCCAACGTCCTGACTTTC
TRBV2	many	TRBJ2-4	14	NA	CASSPGFYKNIQYF	TGTGCCAGCAGTCCAGGGTTTTATAAAAACATTCAGTACTTC
TRBV7-3	NA	TRBJ2-6	17	NA	CASSQARRGSGANVLTF	TGTGCCAGCAGCCAGGCCCGTAGGGGCTCTGGGGCCAACGTCCTGACTTTC
TRBV7-7	many	TRBJ2-2	13	NA	CASSSDPTGELFF	TGTGCCAGCAGTTCCGACCCCACCGGGGAGCTGTTTTTT
TRBV7-7	many	TRBJ2-5	15	NA	CASSPTRSGGETQYF	TGTGCCAGCAGCCCTACCCGATCCGGCGGGGAGACCCAGTACTTC
TRBV7-2	NA	TRBJ2-7	13	NA	CASSLVAGQEQYF	TGTGCCAGCAGCTTAGTGGCGGGCCAAGAGCAGTACTTC
TRBV6-1	NA	TRBJ1-1	15	TRBD1	CASTPTGDGGTEAFF	TGTGCCAGCACACCGACAGGGGATGGCGGCACTGAAGCTTTCTTT
TRBV4-1	many	TRBJ2-3	14	NA	CASSQDKATDTQYF	TGCGCCAGCAGCCAAGACAAAGCCACAGATACGCAGTATTTT
TRBV29-1	NA	TRBJ2-4	15	TRBD2	CSVTSGGTAKNIQYF	TGCAGCGTAACTAGCGGGGGGACAGCCAAAAACATTCAGTACTTC
TRBV7-9	NA	TRBJ1-3	12	NA	CASSSGRNTIYF	TGTGCCAGCAGCTCCGGAAGAAACACCATATATTTT
TRBV18	NA	TRBJ1-2	14	NA	CASSPSGRAYGYTF	TGTGCCAGCTCCCCCTCCGGGAGGGCCTATGGCTACACCTTC
TRBV2	few	TRBJ2-3	15	NA	CASSKGLPSTDTQYF	TGTGCCAGCAGTAAGGGACTTCCTAGCACAGATACGCAGTATTTT
TRBV18	NA	TRBJ2-1	16	TRBD2	CASSPPGLAGRNEQFF	TGTGCCAGCTCACCACCGGGGCTAGCGGGGCGCAATGAGCAGTTCTTC
TRBV3-1	NA	TRBJ2-7	14	NA	CASSQALAVYEQYF	TGTGCCAGCAGCCAAGCTCTAGCTGTCTACGAGCAGTACTTC
TRBV20-1	once	TRBJ1-1	18	TRBD1	CGARDFMAGGRSNTEAFF	TGCGGTGCTAGAGACTTCATGGCAGGGGGCCGCTCGAACACTGAAGCTTTCTTT
TRBV4-2	many	TRBJ1-3	16	NA	CASSQSPGSSGNTIYF	TGTGCCAGCAGCCAATCCCCAGGGAGCTCTGGAAACACCATATATTTT
TRBV6-2/TRBV6-3	NA	TRBJ1-5	14	NA	CASSPAWPDQPQHF	TGTGCCAGCAGCCCCGCATGGCCGGATCAGCCCCAGCATTTT
TRBV29-1	NA	TRBJ2-7	14	NA	CSVVVRDKTYEQYF	TGCAGCGTTGTTGTGAGGGACAAGACCTACGAGCAGTACTTC